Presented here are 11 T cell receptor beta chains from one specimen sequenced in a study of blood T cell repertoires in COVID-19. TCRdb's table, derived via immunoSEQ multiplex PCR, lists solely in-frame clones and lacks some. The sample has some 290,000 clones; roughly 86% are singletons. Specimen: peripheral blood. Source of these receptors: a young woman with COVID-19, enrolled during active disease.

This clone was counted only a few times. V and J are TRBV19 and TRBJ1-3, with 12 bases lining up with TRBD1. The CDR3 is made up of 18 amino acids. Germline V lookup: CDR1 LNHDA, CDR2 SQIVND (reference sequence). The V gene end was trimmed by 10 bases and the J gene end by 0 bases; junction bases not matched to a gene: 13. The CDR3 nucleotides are TGTGCCACCCTGGGGACAGGGGGCGCCGTGAGCTCTGGAAACACCATATATTTT. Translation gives CATLGTGGAVSSGNTIYF.

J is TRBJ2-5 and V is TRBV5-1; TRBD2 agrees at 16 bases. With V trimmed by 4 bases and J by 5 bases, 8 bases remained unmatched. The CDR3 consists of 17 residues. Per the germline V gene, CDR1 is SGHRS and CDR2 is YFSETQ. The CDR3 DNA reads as TGCGCCAGCAGCCCGGGACTAGCGGGGGGGATAGTGGAGACCCAGTACTTC. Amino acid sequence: CASSPGLAGGIVETQYF.

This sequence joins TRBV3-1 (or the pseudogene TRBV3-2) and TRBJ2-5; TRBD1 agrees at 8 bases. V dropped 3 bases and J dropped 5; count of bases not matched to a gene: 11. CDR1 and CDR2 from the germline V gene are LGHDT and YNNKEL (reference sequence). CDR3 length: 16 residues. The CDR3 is CASSHPTGEIRETQYF. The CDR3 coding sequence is TGTGCCAGCAGCCATCCGACAGGGGAGATTAGGGAGACCCAGTACTTC.

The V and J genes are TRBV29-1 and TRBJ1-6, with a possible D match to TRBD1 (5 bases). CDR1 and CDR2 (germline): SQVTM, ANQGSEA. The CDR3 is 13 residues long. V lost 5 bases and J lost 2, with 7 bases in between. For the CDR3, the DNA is TGCAGCGTTTCGGACACCTATAATTCACCCCTCCACTTT. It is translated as CSVSDTYNSPLHF. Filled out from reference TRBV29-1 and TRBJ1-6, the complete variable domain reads SAVISQKPSRDICQRGTSLTIQCQVDSQVTMMFWYRQQPGQSLTLIATANQGSEATYESGFVIDKFPISRPNLTFSTLTVSNMSPEDSSIYLCSVSDTYNSPLHFGNGTRLTVT.

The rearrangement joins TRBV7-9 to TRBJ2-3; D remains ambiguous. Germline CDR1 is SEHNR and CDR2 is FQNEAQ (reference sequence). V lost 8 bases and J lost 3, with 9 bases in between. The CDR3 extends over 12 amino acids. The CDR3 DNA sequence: TGTGCCAGCCGCGAGTTGACAGATACGCAGTATTTT. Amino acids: CASRELTDTQYF.

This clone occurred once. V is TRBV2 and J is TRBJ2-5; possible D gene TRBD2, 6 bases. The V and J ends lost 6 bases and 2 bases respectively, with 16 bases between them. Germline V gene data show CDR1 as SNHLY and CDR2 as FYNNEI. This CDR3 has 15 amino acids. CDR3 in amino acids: CASRRTGVGQETQYF. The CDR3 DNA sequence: TGTGCCAGCAGAAGAACGGGGGTCGGGCAAGAGACCCAGTACTTC.

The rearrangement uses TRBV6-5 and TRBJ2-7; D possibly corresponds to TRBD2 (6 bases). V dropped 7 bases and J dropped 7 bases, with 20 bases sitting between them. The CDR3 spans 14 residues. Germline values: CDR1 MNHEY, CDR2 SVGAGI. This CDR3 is CASTMGGRLMEQYF. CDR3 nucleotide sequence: TGTGCCAGCACTATGGGGGGTCGCCTAATGGAGCAGTACTTC.

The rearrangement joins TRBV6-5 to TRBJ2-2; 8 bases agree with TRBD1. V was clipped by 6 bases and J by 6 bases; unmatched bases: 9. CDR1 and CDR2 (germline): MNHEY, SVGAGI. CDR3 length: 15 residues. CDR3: CASRAGTGYAGELFF. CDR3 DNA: TGTGCCAGCAGGGCCGGGACAGGTTATGCCGGGGAGCTGTTTTTT.

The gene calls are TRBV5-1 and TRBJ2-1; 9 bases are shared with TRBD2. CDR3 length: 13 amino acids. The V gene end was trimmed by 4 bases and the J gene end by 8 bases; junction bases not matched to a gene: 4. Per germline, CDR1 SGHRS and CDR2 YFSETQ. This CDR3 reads CASSPGLAYEQFF. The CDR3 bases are TGCGCCAGCAGCCCAGGACTAGCGTATGAGCAGTTCTTC. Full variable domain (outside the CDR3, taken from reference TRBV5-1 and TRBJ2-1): KAGVTQTPRYLIKTRGQQVTLSCSPISGHRSVSWYQQTPGQGLQFLFEYFSETQRNKGNFPGRFSGRQFSNSRSEMNVSTLELGDSALYLCASSPGLAYEQFFGPGTRLTVL.

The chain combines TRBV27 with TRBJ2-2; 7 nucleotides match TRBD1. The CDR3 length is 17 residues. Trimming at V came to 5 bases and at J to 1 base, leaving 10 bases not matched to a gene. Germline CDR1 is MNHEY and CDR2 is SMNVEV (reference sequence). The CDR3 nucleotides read TGTGCCAGCAGTCTGTACGGGACAGTAGAGAACACCGGGGAGCTGTTTTTT. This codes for CASSLYGTVENTGELFF.

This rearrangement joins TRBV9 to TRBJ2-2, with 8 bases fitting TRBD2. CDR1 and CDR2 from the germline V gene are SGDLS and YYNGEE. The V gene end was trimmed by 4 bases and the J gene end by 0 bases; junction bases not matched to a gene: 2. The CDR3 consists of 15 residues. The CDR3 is CASSISGTNTGELFF. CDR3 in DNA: TGTGCCAGCAGCATTAGCGGGACGAACACCGGGGAGCTGTTTTTT.